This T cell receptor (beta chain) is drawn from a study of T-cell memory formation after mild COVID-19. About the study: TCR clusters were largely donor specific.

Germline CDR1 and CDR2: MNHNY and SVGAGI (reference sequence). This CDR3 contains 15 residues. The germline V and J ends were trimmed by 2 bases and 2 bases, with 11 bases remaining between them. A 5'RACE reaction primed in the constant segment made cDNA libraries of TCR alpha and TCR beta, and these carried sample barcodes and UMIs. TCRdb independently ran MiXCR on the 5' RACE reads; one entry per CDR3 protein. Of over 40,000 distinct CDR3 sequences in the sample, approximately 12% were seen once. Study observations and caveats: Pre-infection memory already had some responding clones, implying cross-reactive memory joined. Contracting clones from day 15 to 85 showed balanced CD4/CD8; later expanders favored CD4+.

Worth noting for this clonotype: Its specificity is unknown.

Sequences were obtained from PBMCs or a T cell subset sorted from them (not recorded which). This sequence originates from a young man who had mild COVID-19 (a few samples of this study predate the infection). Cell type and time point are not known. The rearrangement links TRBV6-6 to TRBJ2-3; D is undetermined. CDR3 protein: CASSYGEGYTDTQYF. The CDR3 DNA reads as TGTGCCAGCAGTTACGGGGAAGGCTACACAGATACGCAGTATTTT.